This T cell receptor beta chain came from a study of PD-1 blockade in classical Hodgkin lymphoma. General study points: Newly diagnosed patients reportedly had lower baseline TCR diversity than healthy donors.

Points on this clone: What it binds is not known.

Regarding time point: cycle 4 day 1 (C4D1), after less than 7 weeks of nivolumab. There was relapse after autologous stem cell transplantation in every patient, and there was variation in brentuximab vedotin exposure. Measured with immunoSEQ multiplex PCR; TCRdb has only the in-frame clones, and not every one. The repertoire includes some 93,000 clones, about three quarters of them detected once, and just under 9.5% sits in the top ten. This receptor was obtained from a human donor with classical Hodgkin lymphoma. Sequencing used peripheral blood mononuclear cells (PBMCs), obtained before the fourth cycle of nivolumab.

The CDR3 sequence is CASSLAWDRLGYGYTF. CDR3 sequence (DNA): TGCGCCAGCAGCTTGGCCTGGGACAGGCTGGGCTATGGCTACACCTTC. The chain recombines TRBV5-1 with TRBJ1-2; 8 nucleotides match TRBD1. The CDR3 extends over 16 amino acids. Trimming at V came to 0 bases and at J to 4 bases, leaving 8 bases not matched to a gene. Germline V lookup: CDR1 SGHRS, CDR2 YFSETQ.